What follows describes a single TCR beta chain. The antigen remains unidentified. Clones were sequenced by immunoSEQ multiplex PCR, and TCRdb holds only the in-frame ones, with some missing. In the table there are about 140,000 clones, approximately 92% of which are singletons. This specimen belongs to a study of T cell responses to AZD1222 COVID-19 vaccine. Overall study results and limits: Donors skewed white British and female; clonal diversity was possibly underestimated. Samples come after the peak T cell response, not at day 14.

The CDR3 length is 10 residues. From germline, CDR1 is MNHEY and CDR2 SVGAGI. Trimming took 8 bases from V and 8 from J, leaving 7 bases between them. This clonotype originated in an adult in good health. J is TRBJ2-1 and V is TRBV6-5; D gene uncertain. The sample was peripheral blood, taken on day 0 of AZD1222 vaccination. Here the CDR3 reads CASGSHEQFF. CDR3 nucleotide sequence: TGTGCCAGCGGCAGTCATGAGCAGTTCTTC.